This T cell receptor (beta chain) derives from a study of cytomegalovirus exposure and HLA in healthy donors. Notes on the study in general: HLA alleles were associated with 15,000 to 20,000 TCR beta sequences in a later analysis at 0.05 false discovery rate.

CDR1 and CDR2 from the germline V gene are SEHNR and FQNEAQ (reference sequence). This CDR3 is 17 amino acids long. Trimming took 11 bases from V and 3 from J, leaving 23 bases between them. Regarding this clone: Its cognate antigen is unknown.

The PCR employed 60 Vbeta primers together with 13 Jbeta primers. Assay used: immunoSEQ multiplex PCR; TCRdb lists only in-frame clones, some missing. The sample carries 95,000 to 150,000 clones, around two thirds recorded once. Sequenced sample: PBMCs. The sequence was collected from a man aged 60 to 75 in good health and CMV-seropositive. The genes are TRBV7-9 and TRBJ1-6; D not resolved. CDR3 amino acids: CASTLSVSGYYNSPLHF. The CDR3 DNA follows: TGTGCCTCCACCCTGAGCGTCTCGGGATACTATAATTCACCCCTCCACTTT.